This TCR beta chain was captured in a study of neurological immune-mediated disorders. On the study more broadly: Relapsing-remitting disease affected about 30, and secondary progressive 3, of 34 multiple sclerosis patients.

The making of cDNA relied on 5'RACE with 10-nucleotide random UMIs. Every sequencing run generated in excess of 160 million TCR-beta sequences. These sequences covered 15-18 subjects. TCRdb itself ran the 5' RACE reads through MiXCR, one entry per CDR3 protein. The sample has roughly 67,000 distinct CDR3 sequences, approximately 3.7% seen once. This clonotype was counted ten times or more. Its specificity is unknown. Findings and caveats of the study: Expanded clones shared no CDR3 amino acid sequences across subjects, suggesting private repertoires in all groups.

Sequenced material: PBMCs. This TCR was recovered from a man aged 45-65 years with multiple sclerosis.

The CDR3 sequence is CAIREASGNTIYF. The CDR3 DNA reads as TGTGCCATCAGGGAGGCCTCTGGAAACACCATATATTTT. The chain is built from TRBV10-3 and TRBJ1-3; the D is unclear. The CDR3 covers 13 residues. Germline V gene sequence: CDR1 ENHRY, CDR2 SYGVKD. V lost 6 bases and J lost 0, with 6 bases in between.